Below, 14 T cell receptor beta chains from the same sample are listed, as sequenced in a study of blood T cells in healthy people across ages. Alongside a J-beta primer mix, a sample-barcoded 5' primer served in a second PCR lasting about 7 to 11 cycles. In TCRdb, the 5' RACE reads were re-called with MiXCR into one record per CDR3 protein. Of approximately 800,000 distinct CDR3 sequences in the sample, approximately 25% were seen once. The sample also formed part of further work on T cells of mothers and their children.

Sequencing was performed on blood. Receptors originate from a boy younger than 18 in good health.

The rearrangement uses TRBV29-1 and TRBJ2-1; no clear D. From germline, CDR1 is SQVTM and CDR2 ANQGSEA. The V end was cut by 7 bases, the J end by 9 bases, with 16 bases between. CDR3 size: 12 residues. CDR3 coding DNA: TGCAGCGCCGCCCTGGATGATCCTGAGCAGTTCTTC. As protein: CSAALDDPEQFF.

This clonotype has a count of ten or more. This rearrangement joins TRBV4-1 to TRBJ2-1; TRBD2 might be the D (6 bases). V was clipped by 4 bases and J by 3 bases, with 13 bases between them. Germline V CDR1 and CDR2: MGHRA, YSYEKL. The CDR3 is made up of 15 amino acids. DNA of the CDR3: TGCGCCAGCAGCCTCGGGGGAACTCTCTACAATGAGCAGTTCTTC. It translates to CASSLGGTLYNEQFF.

This clonotype came up many times. The rearrangement uses TRBV7-9 and TRBJ1-3, with a possible D match to TRBD1 (6 bases). V was trimmed by 5 bases and J by 0 bases, leaving 11 bases between them. Germline V CDR1 and CDR2: SEHNR, FQNEAQ (reference sequence). The CDR3 is 15 residues long. The CDR3 reads CASSPRGSSGNTIYF. The CDR3 coding sequence is TGTGCCAGCAGCCCAAGGGGGAGCTCTGGAAACACCATATATTTT.

This clonotype was counted a few times. This chain joins TRBV14 and TRBJ1-1; 9 bases fit TRBD1. The CDR3 is 15 amino acids. The J segment lost 1 base and the V segment lost 4 bases, leaving 4 bases of the junction unmatched. The germline gives CDR1 SGHDN, CDR2 FVKESK. The CDR3: CASSRDRVWNTEAFF. In DNA form, the CDR3 reads TGTGCCAGCAGCCGGGACAGGGTGTGGAACACTGAAGCTTTCTTT.

This clonotype was recorded a few times. The conserved phenylalanine or tryptophan is not found at the CDR3 terminus, so this likely reflects a read error. The DNA is omitted, as the CDR3 cannot be located on it reliably, and the CDR3 follows TCRdb's listing. The rearrangement joins TRBV6-6 to TRBJ2-5; the table's D call, TRBD2, was not checked against the DNA. Per the germline V gene, CDR1 is MNHNY and CDR2 is SVGAGI (reference sequence). The CDR3 totals 13 residues, both ends included. The CDR3 protein is CASSYSSQGEGLI.

The sample holds a few counts of this clonotype. The genes are TRBV29-1 and TRBJ2-3; D is tentatively TRBD1 or TRBD2 (5 bases each). Trimming pared 6 bases from V and 2 bases from J, leaving 18 bases between. Per the germline V gene, CDR1 is SQVTM and CDR2 is ANQGSEA. The CDR3 sequence is 15 residues long. This chain's CDR3 is CSVSPGRKLTDTQYF. The CDR3 nucleotides read TGCAGCGTCTCCCCGGGACGGAAACTCACAGATACGCAGTATTTT.

The V and J genes are TRBV27 and TRBJ1-2, with no clear D. Germline values: CDR1 MNHEY, CDR2 SMNVEV (reference sequence). V was clipped by 1 base and J by 5 bases, with 17 bases between them. The CDR3 extends over 16 amino acids. The CDR3 loop reads CASSLYFGQSVYGYTF. The CDR3 DNA is TGTGCCAGCAGTTTATATTTCGGGCAGAGTGTATATGGCTACACCTTC.

The chain combines TRBV20-1 with TRBJ2-4; 9 nucleotides line up with TRBD1. The assigned J gene may be wrong: the sequence end matches TRBJ2-5 better. Germline CDR1 reads DFQATT; CDR2 reads SNEGSKA (reference sequence). The length of the CDR3 is 13 residues. CDR3 protein: CSASPTGQGTQYF. The CDR3 DNA reads as TGCAGTGCTAGCCCGACGGGACAGGGGACCCAGTACTTC.

A single count supports this clonotype. The chain carries TRBV24-1 and TRBJ2-3; 7 bases are shared with TRBD1. Germline CDR1 and CDR2: KGHDR and SFDVKD. CDR3 length: 14 residues. The junction had 1 base not matched to a gene; V was cut back by 4 bases and J by 1 base. The CDR3 coding sequence is TGTGCCACCAGTGAAGGGACAGGCACAGATACGCAGTATTTT. Amino acids: CATSEGTGTDTQYF.

This clonotype showed up just a few times. The V and J genes are TRBV5-5 and TRBJ1-2, with 7 bases aligning to TRBD1. The germline V gene encodes CDR1 SGHKS and CDR2 YYEKEE (reference sequence). This CDR3 has 14 residues. The ends lost 4 bases at V and 4 bases at J; junction bases unmatched: 7. CDR3 nucleotide sequence: TGTGCCAGCAGCACGACCGGGACAGCCTATGGCTACACCTTC. Translation: CASSTTGTAYGYTF.

The chain uses TRBV5-6 and TRBJ2-5, with TRBD2 identical over 10 bases. CDR1 and CDR2 (germline): SGHDT, YYEEEE. With V trimmed by 1 base and J by 4 bases, 10 bases remained unmatched. The CDR3 has 17 residues. The chain's CDR3 is CASSLRGASGGGETQYF. The DNA for the CDR3 is TGTGCCAGCAGCTTGAGAGGGGCTAGCGGGGGTGGAGAGACCCAGTACTTC.

This clonotype turned up a few times. The chain employs TRBV7-3 and TRBJ2-3; no reliable D call. V was trimmed by 2 bases and J by 6 bases, leaving 9 bases between them. Germline V gene data show CDR1 as SGHTA and CDR2 as FQGTGA. This CDR3 is 13 amino acids long. The CDR3 reads CASSLGRSDTQYF. In DNA, the CDR3 is TGTGCCAGCAGCTTAGGCAGGTCGGATACGCAGTATTTT.

This clonotype was found many times. V usage is TRBV10-3 and J usage is TRBJ2-5, with 7 bases fitting TRBD2. Germline loops: CDR1 ENHRY, CDR2 SYGVKD. There are 13 residues in the CDR3. V was clipped by 3 bases and J by 4 bases; unmatched bases: 2. The CDR3 nucleotides read TGTGCCATCAGTGACCTAGCGGTAGAGACCCAGTACTTC. Encoded protein: CAISDLAVETQYF.

The chain employs TRBV9 and TRBJ1-3, with D unclear. The CDR3 has 14 amino acids. V lost 0 bases to trimming and J lost 0 bases, with 4 bases between them. Germline V lookup: CDR1 SGDLS, CDR2 YYNGEE. The CDR3 coding sequence is TGTGCCAGCAGCGTAGACATCTCTGGAAACACCATATATTTT. Translated: CASSVDISGNTIYF.